The 20 T cell receptor beta chains below were found in one sample sequenced in a study of molecular identifiers for immune sequencing clone quantification. Each CDR3 protein is one row after TCRdb ran MiXCR on the PCR reads. The sample includes over 85,000 distinct CDR3 sequences, about 35% seen only once; the top ten take 9% to 10%. Material for sequencing was naive CD8+ T cells from blood, with Jurkat cell RNA spiked in. The subset here: FACS-sorted CD8+CD4-CCR7+CD45RA+ naive T cells. Source of these receptors: a human donor in good health. Some libraries in this study had Jurkat cell RNA spiked in.

Remarks on this clonotype: A much larger clone lies one base from this, so it may be a read error. This chain connects TRBV28 to TRBJ2-3; tentative D call: TRBD1 (6 bases). The V end was cut by 6 bases, the J end by 5 bases, with 18 bases between. The V gene's germline CDR1 is MDHEN and CDR2 SYDVKM. This CDR3 spans 15 amino acids. The CDR3 nucleotides read TGTGCCAGCAGCCGGAAGGGGGTCCCCAAAGATACGCAGTATTTT. Translated, it gives CASSRKGVPKDTQYF.

The V gene is TRBV20-1, the J gene TRBJ2-7; TRBD1 matches at 7 bases. The CDR3 spans 15 residues. V shed 2 bases and J 5 bases; nucleotides not matched to a gene: 12. CDR1 DFQATT and CDR2 SNEGSKA come from the germline V gene (reference sequence). CDR3 in DNA: TGCAGTGCTAGAACGCCGGGACAGCGCACCAACGAGCAGTACTTC. This codes for CSARTPGQRTNEQYF.

This clonotype came up many times. V and J are TRBV5-1 and TRBJ2-1; TRBD1 matches at 8 bases. The V segment lost 6 bases and the J segment 4 bases; nucleotides outside the gene matches: 15. This CDR3 is 17 amino acids long. Germline V CDR1 and CDR2: SGHRS, YFSETQ. In DNA form, the CDR3 reads TGCGCCAGCACCCAGTGGCCTGGGACAGGAAAATACAATGAGCAGTTCTTC. Translated: CASTQWPGTGKYNEQFF.

This clonotype has just a few counts. The CDR3, as DNA: TGTGCCAGCAGTCAACCGCCGGGGGGCATATACGAGCAGTACTTC. It translates to CASSQPPGGIYEQYF. The V and J genes are TRBV28 and TRBJ2-7, with TRBD2 as a possible D gene (7 bases). The CDR3 is 15 residues long. V was shortened by 5 bases and J by 4 bases, with 18 bases between the two germline ends. Germline CDR1 MDHEN, CDR2 SYDVKM. Full variable domain (remainder filled in from reference TRBV28 and TRBJ2-7): DVKVTQSSRYLVKRTGEKVFLECVQDMDHENMFWYRQDPGLGLRLIYFSYDVKMKEKGDIPEGYSVSREKKERFSLILESASTNQTSMYLCASSQPPGGIYEQYFGPGTRLTVT.

The V gene is TRBV12-3 or TRBV12-4, the J gene TRBJ2-7; D is possibly TRBD1 or TRBD2 (5 bases each). The CDR3 contains 16 residues. The V end lost 7 bases, the J end lost 0 bases, and 19 bases lay between the germline ends. The DNA for the CDR3 is TGTGCCAGCACTCCTACGGGGACCTACGGCTCCTACGAGCAGTACTTC. Encoded protein: CASTPTGTYGSYEQYF.

The genes are TRBV27 and TRBJ2-3; weak D call: TRBD2 (6 bases). The CDR3 runs 14 residues. Germline CDR1 reads MNHEY; CDR2 reads SMNVEV (reference sequence). Trimming removed 8 bases from V and 4 bases from J, with 16 bases in between. CDR3 loop: CASGDLAIPDTQYF. Here the CDR3 DNA reads TGTGCCAGCGGTGATCTAGCGATCCCAGATACGCAGTATTTT.

This clonotype was recorded at least ten times. The genes are TRBV7-9 and TRBJ2-7; D gene ambiguous. V lost 0 bases, J lost 2 bases, and 11 bases lay in between. The CDR3 is made up of 15 amino acids. Germline loops: CDR1 SEHNR, CDR2 FQNEAQ (reference sequence). The CDR3 DNA reads as TGTGCCAGCAGCTTAGCCCGACAAGGGCCCTACGAGCAGTACTTC. Amino acids: CASSLARQGPYEQYF. The full variable domain, with the rest looked up from reference TRBV7-9 and TRBJ2-7, is DTGVSQNPRHKITKRGQNVTFRCDPISEHNRLYWYRQTLGQGPEFLTYFQNEAQLEKSRLLSDRFSAERPKGSFSTLEIQRTEQGDSAMYLCASSLARQGPYEQYFGPGTRLTVT.

This clonotype appeared a few times. V gene TRBV5-6 combines with J gene TRBJ2-7; 8 bases are shared with TRBD1. The CDR3 extends over 14 amino acids. The V segment lost 1 base and the J segment 7 bases; nucleotides outside the gene matches: 7. Per germline, CDR1 SGHDT and CDR2 YYEEEE. CDR3 in DNA: TGTGCCAGCAGCTTGCCAACAGGGGGTTGGGAGCAGTACTTC. Its translation is CASSLPTGGWEQYF.

In regard to this clonotype: Relative to the germline gene, one junction end is altered; a read error may explain this. The rearrangement joins TRBV19 to TRBJ1-1; D may be TRBD1 (6 bases). Germline values: CDR1 LNHDA, CDR2 SQIVND (reference sequence). The CDR3 consists of 14 residues. CDR3 nucleotide sequence: TGTGCCAGTAGTATAGAGGGGGCGAACACTGAAGCTATCTTT. As protein: CASSIEGANTEAIF.

As regards this clonotype: A much larger clone differs from this one at a single base, so this may be a read error. V and J are TRBV7-9 and TRBJ2-5; possible D gene TRBD1, 6 bases. Deletions cut 5 bases from V and 3 bases from J, with 13 bases between. The germline V gene encodes CDR1 SEHNR and CDR2 FQNEAQ (reference sequence). This CDR3 is 14 amino acids long. CDR3 region: CASSASRDKETQYF. The CDR3 bases are TGTGCCAGCAGCGCAAGCCGGGACAAAGAGACCCAGTACTTC.

This clonotype was seen repeatedly, ten times or more. The chain has TRBV28 and TRBJ2-7; D tentatively fits TRBD1 or TRBD2 (5 bases each). Germline V gene data show CDR1 as MDHEN and CDR2 as SYDVKM. This CDR3 comprises 15 residues. The V end was cut by 1 base, the J end by 0 bases, with 10 bases between. CDR3 residues: CASSLSRDASYEQYF. The CDR3 DNA follows: TGTGCCAGCAGTTTATCACGGGACGCCTCCTACGAGCAGTACTTC.

This chain joins TRBV4-2 and TRBJ2-1; no definite D call. Trimming left V 1 base short and J 10 bases short, with 8 bases between. This CDR3 comprises 12 residues. CDR1 and CDR2 (germline): LGHNA, YNFKEQ. In nucleotides, the CDR3 is TGTGCCAGCAGCCAAGGGCTCCCAGAGCAGTTCTTC. This translates into CASSQGLPEQFF.

On this clonotype itself: A read error may be the cause here, since a much bigger clone is one base away. This rearrangement joins TRBV19 to TRBJ2-4; 7 bases agree with TRBD2. The germline V gene has CDR1 LNHDA and CDR2 SQIVND (reference sequence). This CDR3 region has 15 residues. CDR3 in DNA: TGTGCCAGTAGTATCGCAGGGCGGGGGAGAAACATTCGGTACTTC. Protein sequence: CASSIAGRGRNIRYF.

This clonotype was counted between two and nine times. The CDR3 sequence is CASSKVTYEQFF. For the CDR3, the DNA is TGTGCCAGCAGCAAAGTAACATATGAGCAGTTCTTC. The V gene is TRBV5-6, the J gene TRBJ2-1, with no clear D. Between the trimmed V and J ends, which lost 4 bases and 8 bases, there was a span of 10 bases. In germline, CDR1 is SGHDT, CDR2 YYEEEE. The CDR3 extends over 12 amino acids.

The V call is TRBV19, the J call TRBJ2-7; a possible D gene is TRBD2 (5 bases). V was cut by 3 bases and J by 9 bases, with 15 bases left in between. The germline CDR1 and CDR2 sequences are LNHDA and SQIVND (reference sequence). The CDR3 is made up of 13 amino acids. CDR3 protein: CASSIGGPGGQYF. In nucleotides, the CDR3 is TGTGCCAGTAGTATTGGCGGGCCCGGAGGGCAGTACTTC.

This chain uses TRBV20-1 with TRBJ1-2; D remains unclear. In germline, CDR1 is DFQATT, CDR2 SNEGSKA (reference sequence). This CDR3 comprises 16 residues. Trimming took off 3 bases at V and 4 bases at J, with 21 bases between the two ends. The CDR3 reads CSARGQLLLVPYGYTF. Written as DNA, the CDR3 is TGCAGTGCTAGGGGCCAGTTGCTCCTAGTACCCTATGGCTACACCTTC.

This clonotype was found a few times. The J gene is TRBJ2-2, the V gene TRBV2; D is undetermined. The ends were cut back, 6 bases at V and 6 bases at J, with 11 bases in the middle. Germline V gene data show CDR1 as SNHLY and CDR2 as FYNNEI. The CDR3 loop spans 13 amino acids. In nucleotides, the CDR3 is TGTGCCAGCAGCTCAGACACCCCCGGGGAGCTGTTTTTT. This gives the protein CASSSDTPGELFF.

The chain couples TRBV5-6 to TRBJ2-1; 8 positions match TRBD2. Germline V gene lookup returns CDR1 SGHDT and CDR2 YYEEEE. The CDR3 spans 16 residues. V was clipped by 4 bases and J by 9 bases; unmatched bases: 15. CDR3 sequence: CASSLGAGGLESEQFF. For the CDR3, the DNA is TGTGCCAGCAGCCTCGGGGCGGGAGGCCTCGAAAGTGAGCAGTTCTTC. The variable domain in full, with the rest retrieved from reference TRBV5-6 and TRBJ2-1, is DAGVTQSPTHLIKTRGQQVTLRCSPKSGHDTVSWYQQALGQGPQFIFQYYEEEERQRGNFPDRFSGHQFPNYSSELNVNALLLGDSALYLCASSLGAGGLESEQFFGPGTRLTVL.

The chain recombines TRBV6-2 or TRBV6-3 with TRBJ2-5; possible D gene TRBD1, 6 bases. The V and J ends lost 2 bases and 4 bases respectively, with 17 bases between them. The length of the CDR3 is 16 residues. The V gene's germline CDR1 is MNHEY and CDR2 SVGEGT. In nucleotides, the CDR3 is TGTGCCAGCAGTTACCCCCCAGGGGTCCGCCGAGAGACCCAGTACTTC. Amino acids: CASSYPPGVRRETQYF.

This clonotype has just a few counts. This chain uses TRBV7-9 with TRBJ2-3; D is uncertain. Germline-derived CDR1 and CDR2 are SEHNR and FQNEAQ (reference sequence). The CDR3 consists of 13 residues. Trimming stripped 2 bases from V and 3 bases from J, with 6 bases between. The CDR3 DNA reads as TGTGCCAGCAGCTTACCCGCAACAGATACGCAGTATTTT. Protein sequence: CASSLPATDTQYF.